This TCR beta chain is from a study of blood T cell repertoires in COVID-19. Study processing details: Estimated nucleated cell counts came from reference gene primer amplification. TCRdb's copy holds only in-frame clones and misses some; the assay was immunoSEQ multiplex PCR. Clonal size and the V and J genes are those of that table, whereas D and trimming came from the DNA. The data show about 190,000 clones, about 77% seen once. CDR3 length equals 14 residues. CDR1 and CDR2 (germline): ENHRY, SYGVKD. J gave up 2 bases and V 8 bases, and 5 bases lay outside the gene matches. This sequence was found in a woman aged 80 or over with active or convalescent COVID-19. Sequences were obtained from peripheral blood. V usage is TRBV10-3 and J usage is TRBJ2-3; TRBD2 agrees at 9 bases. The CDR3 DNA reads TGTGCCATCCGACTAGCGGTTTCCACAGATACGCAGTATTTT. Translating it yields CAIRLAVSTDTQYF.